This TCR beta chain was recovered during a study of Graves' ophthalmopathy and Graves' hyperthyroidism. Findings and limits, study-wide: Distinction of ophthalmopathy from stable hyperthyroidism by a 13-signature model reached approximately 90% sensitivity and 81.08% specificity.

Transcripts of RNA were the source for amplifying TCR beta CDR3 regions. First-round RT-PCR with HTBI primers preceded a second-round multiplex PCR. TCRdb re-called the multiplex PCR reads through MiXCR, storing one row per CDR3 protein. The profile shows roughly 500,000 distinct CDR3 sequences, around 14% of them singletons. CDR1 and CDR2 from the germline V gene are SNHLY and FYNNEI. The germline V and J ends were trimmed by 3 bases and 0 bases, with 6 bases remaining between them. CDR3 length: 14 residues. There are many counts of this clonotype. The antigen is undetermined. Ophthalmopathy donors' eye disease showed moderate-to-severe activity, CAS of at least 3, NOSPECS of at least 4 and duration under 3 months.

Sequencing was done on a sample of blood. V is TRBV2 and J is TRBJ1-5; no clear D. This receptor was obtained from a woman under 40 with Graves' ophthalmopathy. The CDR3 DNA reads as TGTGCCAGCAGTGATCGCTATAGCAATCAGCCCCAGCATTTT. Amino acids: CASSDRYSNQPQHF.